This T cell receptor beta chain was captured by sequencing in a study of CD8 T cells in ankylosing spondylitis. Each CDR3 protein gets one entry after TCRdb re-called the 5' RACE reads with MiXCR. This table has around 250,000 distinct CDR3 sequences, about 11% appearing once. This clonotype was counted many times. The CDR3 length is 14 residues. Germline V lookup: CDR1 MNHNS, CDR2 SASEGT. Trimming cost V 5 bases and J 8 bases; bases outside gene matches: 10. Sequences were obtained from blood, either unsorted or a sorted T cell fraction (not recorded which). The receptor was isolated from a male donor with ankylosing spondylitis or in good health (not recorded which). This chain uses TRBV6-1 with TRBJ1-2; 8 bases agree with TRBD1. DNA for the CDR3: TGTGCCAGCAGTCCCAGGACAGGGAAAAGCGGCTACACCTTC. This translates into CASSPRTGKSGYTF.